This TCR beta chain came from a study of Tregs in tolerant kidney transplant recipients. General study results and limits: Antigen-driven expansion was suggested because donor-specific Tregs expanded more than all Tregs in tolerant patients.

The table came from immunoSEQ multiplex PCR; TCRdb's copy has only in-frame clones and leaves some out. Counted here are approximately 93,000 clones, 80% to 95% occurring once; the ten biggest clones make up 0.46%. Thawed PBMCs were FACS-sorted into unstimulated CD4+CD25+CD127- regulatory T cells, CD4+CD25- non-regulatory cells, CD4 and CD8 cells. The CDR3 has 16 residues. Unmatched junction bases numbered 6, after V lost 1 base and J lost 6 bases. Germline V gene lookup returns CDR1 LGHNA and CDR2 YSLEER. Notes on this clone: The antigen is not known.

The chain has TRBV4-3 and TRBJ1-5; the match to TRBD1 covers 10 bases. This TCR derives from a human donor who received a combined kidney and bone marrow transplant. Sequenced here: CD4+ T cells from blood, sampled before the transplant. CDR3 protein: CASSQGAGTGVQPQHF. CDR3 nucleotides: TGCGCCAGCAGCCAAGGGGCCGGGACAGGGGTTCAGCCCCAGCATTTT.